The rows below give T cell receptor beta chains drawn from one sample of a study of blood T cell repertoires in COVID-19. Only in-frame clones appear in the TCRdb table, and some are missing; sequencing was by immunoSEQ multiplex PCR. The sample has 230,000 or so clones; 86% are singletons. Sequencing used PBMCs or T cells enriched from blood (not recorded which). These receptors were taken from a woman in her forties with acute COVID-19. The conserved cysteine and the conserved F or W are not part of the CDR3 here. Each record gives: CDR3 protein, V gene, J gene.

CDR3 protein: ASSLWNSGTQY; V gene: TRBV11-3; J gene: TRBJ2-3
CDR3 protein: ASSVDAGGNQPQH; V gene: TRBV9; J gene: TRBJ1-5
CDR3 protein: SVGVTGRENIQY; V gene: TRBV29-1; J gene: TRBJ2-4
CDR3 protein: ASSDGSLNSPLH; V gene: TRBV2; J gene: TRBJ1-6
CDR3 protein: ASSQGRAVRSEQF; V gene: TRBV4-3; J gene: TRBJ2-1
CDR3 protein: ATSSERGNYNSPLH; V gene: TRBV15; J gene: TRBJ1-6
CDR3 protein: ASSRRDSAYNEQF; V gene: TRBV19; J gene: TRBJ2-1
CDR3 protein: ASGRPAGSLNTEAF; V gene: TRBV19; J gene: TRBJ1-1
CDR3 protein: ASRVGAKKENEQF; V gene: TRBV5-5; J gene: TRBJ2-1
CDR3 protein: ASSLQTDSNQPQH; V gene: TRBV4-2; J gene: TRBJ1-5
CDR3 protein: AGRQGRYQETQY; V gene: TRBV5-3; J gene: TRBJ2-5
CDR3 protein: ATSREAVQSGGYNEQF; V gene: TRBV15; J gene: TRBJ2-1
CDR3 protein: ATGTGSSKKLF; V gene: TRBV30; J gene: TRBJ1-4
CDR3 protein: ASSPPDRGRNTIY; V gene: TRBV18; J gene: TRBJ1-3
CDR3 protein: ASIDRGRKDGYT; V gene: TRBV19; J gene: TRBJ1-2
CDR3 protein: ASSLSYRNQPQH; V gene: TRBV27; J gene: TRBJ1-5
CDR3 protein: ASSQETGYSSYEQY; V gene: TRBV4-1; J gene: TRBJ2-7
CDR3 protein: ASSSGVGVATEAF; V gene: TRBV7-2; J gene: TRBJ1-1
CDR3 protein: ASSLDGGARRETQY; V gene: TRBV11-2; J gene: TRBJ2-5
CDR3 protein: ASSLRGSTGNTIY; V gene: TRBV7-6; J gene: TRBJ1-3
CDR3 protein: ASSTSGDEQY; V gene: TRBV7-8; J gene: TRBJ2-7
CDR3 protein: ASSGGTVEFNSPLH; V gene: TRBV5-1; J gene: TRBJ1-6
CDR3 protein: SASPGTGGEKLF; V gene: TRBV20-1; J gene: TRBJ1-4
CDR3 protein: ASQGQGTSYEQY; V gene: TRBV2; J gene: TRBJ2-7
CDR3 protein: ASSSLNGRQVGTEAF; V gene: TRBV7-2; J gene: TRBJ1-1
CDR3 protein: ASSRGQGGNQPQH; V gene: TRBV3-1/TRBV3-2; J gene: TRBJ1-5
CDR3 protein: SVIITGTFNYGYT; V gene: TRBV29-1; J gene: TRBJ1-2
CDR3 protein: ASSWSSNSPLH; V gene: TRBV6-5; J gene: TRBJ1-6
CDR3 protein: ASSFRDTTNEKLF; V gene: TRBV5-1; J gene: TRBJ1-4
CDR3 protein: ASSFQRQGSTNYGYT; V gene: TRBV7-8; J gene: TRBJ1-2
CDR3 protein: ASSEQDYSGNTIY; V gene: TRBV7-2; J gene: TRBJ1-3
CDR3 protein: ASSQDGDRTFATNEKLF; V gene: TRBV4-1; J gene: TRBJ1-4
CDR3 protein: ASSRGQGLNTEAF; V gene: TRBV19; J gene: TRBJ1-1
CDR3 protein: ASSLNAGDEKLF; V gene: TRBV5-4; J gene: TRBJ1-4
CDR3 protein: ASRQNSNQPQH; V gene: TRBV6-5; J gene: TRBJ1-5
CDR3 protein: ASSLSPGQGAQGYT; V gene: TRBV7-3; J gene: TRBJ1-2
CDR3 protein: ASSITGGGSGNTIY; V gene: TRBV19; J gene: TRBJ1-3
CDR3 protein: ASSQGQGATEAF; V gene: TRBV3-1/TRBV3-2; J gene: TRBJ1-1
CDR3 protein: ASSQGALGYGYT; V gene: TRBV6-5; J gene: TRBJ1-2
CDR3 protein: ASSPDSYGYT; V gene: TRBV7-8; J gene: TRBJ1-2
CDR3 protein: ASTMGGGTEAF; V gene: TRBV2; J gene: TRBJ1-1
CDR3 protein: ASREITGYTDTQY; V gene: TRBV19; J gene: TRBJ2-3
CDR3 protein: ASSLGRGREVGEAF; V gene: TRBV7-8; J gene: TRBJ1-1
CDR3 protein: ATSRSGWGLNTEAF; V gene: TRBV15; J gene: TRBJ1-1
CDR3 protein: ASSGTGGREETQY; V gene: TRBV5-1; J gene: TRBJ2-5
CDR3 protein: ASSQEGTANYGYT; V gene: TRBV3-1/TRBV3-2; J gene: TRBJ1-2
CDR3 protein: ASGVGGSPLH; V gene: TRBV13; J gene: TRBJ1-6
CDR3 protein: ASSPGTVYATNEKLF; V gene: TRBV18; J gene: TRBJ1-4
CDR3 protein: ASKPGGPNTGELF; V gene: TRBV19; J gene: TRBJ2-2
CDR3 protein: ASSQVSGVAEAF; V gene: TRBV4-3; J gene: TRBJ1-1
CDR3 protein: AWSVRGTSQETQY; V gene: TRBV30; J gene: TRBJ2-5
CDR3 protein: ASRMKSGQGYEKLF; V gene: TRBV7-7; J gene: TRBJ1-4
CDR3 protein: AILRETGQDQETQY; V gene: TRBV2; J gene: TRBJ2-5